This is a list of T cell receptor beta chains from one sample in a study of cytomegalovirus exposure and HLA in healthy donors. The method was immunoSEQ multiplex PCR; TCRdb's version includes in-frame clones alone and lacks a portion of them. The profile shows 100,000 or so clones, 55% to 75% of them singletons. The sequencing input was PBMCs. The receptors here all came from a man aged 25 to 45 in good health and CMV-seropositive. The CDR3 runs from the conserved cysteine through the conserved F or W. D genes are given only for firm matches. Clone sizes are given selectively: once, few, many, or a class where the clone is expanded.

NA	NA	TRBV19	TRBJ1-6	TGTGCCAGTAGTTTAGGACTGAATTCACCCCTCCACTTT	CASSLGLNSPLHF
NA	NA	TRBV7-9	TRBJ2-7	TGTGCCAGCAGCTTATACGGGTTCACTAGCTCCTACGAGCAGTACTTC	CASSLYGFTSSYEQYF
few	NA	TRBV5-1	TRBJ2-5	TGCGCCAGCAGCATGGGGGGGCTGGGGCTAACTGAGACCCAGTACTTC	CASSMGGLGLTETQYF
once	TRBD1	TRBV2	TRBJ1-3	TGTGCCAGTTGTACGGACAGGGCCTCCTCTGGAAACACCATATATTTT	CASCTDRASSGNTIYF
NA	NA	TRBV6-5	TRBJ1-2	TGTGCCAGCAGTTACTGGTGGGGCGGCTACACCTTC	CASSYWWGGYTF
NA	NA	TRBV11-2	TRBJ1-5	TGTGCCAGCAGCGAGGGGAAGGGACACAGTATCAATCAGCCCCAGCATTTT	CASSEGKGHSINQPQHF
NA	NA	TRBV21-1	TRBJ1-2	TGTGCCAGCAGCAAAGTAGGGGAAGGCTACACCTTC	CASSKVGEGYTF
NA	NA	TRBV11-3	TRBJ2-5	TGTGCCAGCAGCTTAGCCAGGGGTGTACCGGAGACCCAGTACTTC	CASSLARGVPETQYF
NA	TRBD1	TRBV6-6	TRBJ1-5	TGTGCCACCCCAGGGGGGAGCAATCAGCCCCAGCATTTT	CATPGGSNQPQHF
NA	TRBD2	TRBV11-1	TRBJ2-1	TGTGCCAGCAACGCTCTCAGGCGGGGGGAATACAATGAGCAGTTCTTC	CASNALRRGEYNEQFF
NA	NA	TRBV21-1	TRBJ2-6	TGTGCCAGCAGCCCCCGCGGTGGGGCCAACGTCCTGACTTTC	CASSPRGGANVLTF
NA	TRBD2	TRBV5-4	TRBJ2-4	TGTGCCAGCAGATCAGGCGGGGGCAAAAACATTCAGTACTTC	CASRSGGGKNIQYF
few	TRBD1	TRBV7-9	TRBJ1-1	TGTGCCAGCAGCTTAGTGGCCCTCAGGACAGGACAGAACACTGAAGCTTTCTTT	CASSLVALRTGQNTEAFF
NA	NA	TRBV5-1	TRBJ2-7	TGCGCCAGCAGCTTGGAACGGACTGGTTACGAGCAGTACTTC	CASSLERTGYEQYF
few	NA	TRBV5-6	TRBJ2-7	TGTGCCAGCAGCGGAGCCCCTTACGAGCAGTACTTC	CASSGAPYEQYF
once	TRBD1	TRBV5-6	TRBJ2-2	TGTGCCAGCAGCTCCCGCGGACAGGGAATCACCGGGGAGCTGTTTTTT	CASSSRGQGITGELFF
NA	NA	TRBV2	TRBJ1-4	TGTGCCAGCAATGGTAACGGAGACGTGGAAAAACTGTTTTTT	CASNGNGDVEKLFF
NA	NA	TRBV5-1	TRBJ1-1	TGCGCCAGCAGCCAGATGACAGGGAACACTGAAGCTTTCTTT	CASSQMTGNTEAFF
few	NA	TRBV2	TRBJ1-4	TGTGCCAGCAGAAGGTGGTGGCGGAAGGATGAAAAACTGTTTTTT	CASRRWWRKDEKLFF
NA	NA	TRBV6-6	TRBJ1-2	TGTGCCACGTCCCTGGGGCGGACTAACTATGGCTACACCTTC	CATSLGRTNYGYTF
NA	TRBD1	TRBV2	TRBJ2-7	TGTGCCAGCTTAGGGACAGTTGCCCACGAGCAGTACTTC	CASLGTVAHEQYF
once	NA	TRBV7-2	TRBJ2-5	TGTGCCAGCAGGGACGGGAATCAAGAGACCCAGTACTTC	CASRDGNQETQYF
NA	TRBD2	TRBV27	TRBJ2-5	TGTGCCAGCAGCTGGACTAGCTTGGCGGAGACCCAGTACTTC	CASSWTSLAETQYF
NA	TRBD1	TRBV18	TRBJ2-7	TGTGCCAGCTCACTCTGGGGACAGGCAGCAGAATACGAGCAGTACTTC	CASSLWGQAAEYEQYF
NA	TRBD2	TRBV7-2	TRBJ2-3	TGTGCCAGCAGCGACCGACTAGCGGGGTTAGGAACAGATACGCAGTATTTT	CASSDRLAGLGTDTQYF
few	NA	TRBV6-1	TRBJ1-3	TGTGCCAGCAGTTTCAGGACCCGAGGGACCATATATTTT	CASSFRTRGTIYF
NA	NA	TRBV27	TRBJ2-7	TGTGCCAGCAGTTTGGGGGGCGAGCAGTACTTC	CASSLGGEQYF
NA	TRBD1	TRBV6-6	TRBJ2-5	TGTGCCAGCAGTTCGACAGGGGGCATTGAGACCCAGTACTTC	CASSSTGGIETQYF